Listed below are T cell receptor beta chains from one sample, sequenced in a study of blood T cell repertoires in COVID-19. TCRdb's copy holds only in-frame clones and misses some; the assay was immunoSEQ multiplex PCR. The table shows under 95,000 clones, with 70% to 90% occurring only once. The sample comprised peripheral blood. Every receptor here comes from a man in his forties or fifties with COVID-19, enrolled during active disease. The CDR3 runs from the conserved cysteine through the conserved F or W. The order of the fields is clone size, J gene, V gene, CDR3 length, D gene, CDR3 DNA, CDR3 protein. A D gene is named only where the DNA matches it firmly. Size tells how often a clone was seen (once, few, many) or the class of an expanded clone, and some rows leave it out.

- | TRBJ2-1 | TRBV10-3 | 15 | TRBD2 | TGTGCCATCAGTGAGGATAGCGGGAGGGCCGGGGAGCAGTTCTTC | CAISEDSGRAGEQFF
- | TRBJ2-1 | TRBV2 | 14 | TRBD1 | TGTGCCAGCAGACAGGGGGACTCCTACAATGAGCAGTTCTTC | CASRQGDSYNEQFF
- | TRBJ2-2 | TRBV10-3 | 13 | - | TGTGCCATTAGTGCAGGTCGCACCGGGGAGCTGTTTTTT | CAISAGRTGELFF
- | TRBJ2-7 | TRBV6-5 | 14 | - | TGTGCCAGCAGGTCACAGGGTAGCTCCTACGAGCAGTACTTC | CASRSQGSSYEQYF
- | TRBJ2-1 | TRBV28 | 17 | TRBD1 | TGTGCCAGCAGTTTTTTGACAGGGAACTTGAGAGACAATGAGCAGTTCTTC | CASSFLTGNLRDNEQFF
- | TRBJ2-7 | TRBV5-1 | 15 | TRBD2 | TGCGCCAGCAGCTTAATAGCGGGAGGGCCTGGCGAGCAGTACTTC | CASSLIAGGPGEQYF
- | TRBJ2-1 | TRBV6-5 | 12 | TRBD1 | TGTGCCAGCAGTTACCCAGGGGGTGAGCAGTTCTTC | CASSYPGGEQFF
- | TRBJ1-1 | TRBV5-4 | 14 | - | TGTGCCAGCAGCTTGGGACGGGTGGACACTGAAGCTTTCTTT | CASSLGRVDTEAFF
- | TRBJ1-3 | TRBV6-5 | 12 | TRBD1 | TGTGCCAGCTCAAGGACAGGGAGCACCATATATTTT | CASSRTGSTIYF
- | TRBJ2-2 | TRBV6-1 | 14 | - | TGTGCCAGCAGTGATCATTCAGATGTCGGGGAGCTGTTTTTT | CASSDHSDVGELFF
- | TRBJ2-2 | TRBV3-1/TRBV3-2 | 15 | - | TGTGCCAGCAGCCGGAGGGCCGCTGGCACCGGGGAGCTGTTTTTT | CASSRRAAGTGELFF
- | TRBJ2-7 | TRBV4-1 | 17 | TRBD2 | TGCGCCAGCAGCCGCCCGACTAGCGGGAGCGTACCCTACGAGCAGTACTTC | CASSRPTSGSVPYEQYF
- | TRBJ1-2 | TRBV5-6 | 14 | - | TGTGCCAGCAGCTTGGTGCGGGGGGGCTATGGCTACACCTTC | CASSLVRGGYGYTF
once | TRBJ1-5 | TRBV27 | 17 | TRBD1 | TGTGCCAGCAGGGATAACAGGGGCTCGGGGAGCAATCAGCCCCAGCATTTT | CASRDNRGSGSNQPQHF
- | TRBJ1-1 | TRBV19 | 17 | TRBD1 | TGTGCCAGTAGTCGGGACAGGGGAGGGCAGGTTGGCACTGAAGCTTTCTTT | CASSRDRGGQVGTEAFF
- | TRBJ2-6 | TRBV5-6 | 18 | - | TGTGCCAGCAGCTTGGGGGACTCTTACCGCTCTGGGGCCAACGTCCTGACTTTC | CASSLGDSYRSGANVLTF
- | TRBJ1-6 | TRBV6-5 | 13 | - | TGTGCCACCCTTTCGGGATATAATTCACCCCTCCACTTT | CATLSGYNSPLHF
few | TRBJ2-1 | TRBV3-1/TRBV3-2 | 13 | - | TGTGCCAGCAGCCAGGGGCCCGGAGGGCTGCAGTTCTTC | CASSQGPGGLQFF
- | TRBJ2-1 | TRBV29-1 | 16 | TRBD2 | TGCAGCGTTGAATCCCGACTAGCGGGAGGTTACAGTGAGCAGTTCTTC | CSVESRLAGGYSEQFF
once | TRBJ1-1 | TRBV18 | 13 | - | TGTGCCAGCTCACCATCAGGGAACACTGAAGCTTTCTTT | CASSPSGNTEAFF
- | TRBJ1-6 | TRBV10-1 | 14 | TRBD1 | TGCGCCACCCTTAGGGGACAGAAAAATTCACCCCTCCACTTT | CATLRGQKNSPLHF
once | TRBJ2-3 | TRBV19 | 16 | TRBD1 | TGTGCCAGTAGTCAACCCCGGGACAGCCTCACAGATACGCAGTATTTT | CASSQPRDSLTDTQYF
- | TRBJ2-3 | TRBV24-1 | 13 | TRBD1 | TGTGCCACCAGTGACTTTGACAGGGTCCCGCAGTATTTT | CATSDFDRVPQYF
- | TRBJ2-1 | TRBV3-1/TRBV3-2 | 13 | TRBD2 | TGTGCCAGCAGCTCAATTAGCGGGAGAGGCGAGTTCTTC | CASSSISGRGEFF
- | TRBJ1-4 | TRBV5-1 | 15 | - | TGCGCCAGCAGCTTACAGGGCCTGAAGGATGAAAAACTGTTTTTT | CASSLQGLKDEKLFF
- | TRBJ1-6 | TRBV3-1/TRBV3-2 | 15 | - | TGTGCCAGCAGCCAAGAGGCGACAGATAATTCACCCCTCCACTTT | CASSQEATDNSPLHF
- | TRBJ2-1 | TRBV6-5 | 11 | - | TGTGCCAGCAGTCGAGGAGGAGCAACGTTCTTC | CASSRGGATFF
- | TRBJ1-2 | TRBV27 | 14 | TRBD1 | TGTGCCAGCAGTTTTGGACAGGGGAGCTATGGCTACACCTTC | CASSFGQGSYGYTF
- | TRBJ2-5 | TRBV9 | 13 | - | TGTGCCAGCAGCGTAGCCACAGAAGAGACCCAGTACTTC | CASSVATEETQYF
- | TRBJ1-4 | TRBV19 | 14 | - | TGTGCCAGTAGCATCGGGGATACTAATGAAAAACTGTTTTTT | CASSIGDTNEKLFF
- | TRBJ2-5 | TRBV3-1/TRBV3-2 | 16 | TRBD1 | TGTGCCAGCAGCCAATCGGACAGGGACCTACAAGAGACCCAGTACTTC | CASSQSDRDLQETQYF
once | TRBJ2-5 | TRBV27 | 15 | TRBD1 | TGTGCCAGCAGTTTTTCCCAGGGGGTCGGCGAGACCCAGTACTTC | CASSFSQGVGETQYF
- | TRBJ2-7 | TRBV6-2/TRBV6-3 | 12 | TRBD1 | TGTGCCAGCAGTTACTCGACAGGGCTGCAGTACTTC | CASSYSTGLQYF
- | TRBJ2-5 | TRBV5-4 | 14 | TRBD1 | TGTGCCAGCAGACCCGGGACAGGGAAGGAGACCCAGTACTTC | CASRPGTGKETQYF
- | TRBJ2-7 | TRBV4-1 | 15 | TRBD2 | TGCGCCAGCAGCCCAGGGAGGGTTGATACCTACGAGCAGTACTTC | CASSPGRVDTYEQYF
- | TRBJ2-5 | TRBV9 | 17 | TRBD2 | TGTGCCAGCAGCGTCAGTAGCGGGAGTTTTGGGCAAGAGACCCAGTACTTC | CASSVSSGSFGQETQYF
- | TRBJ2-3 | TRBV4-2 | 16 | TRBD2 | TGTGCCAGCAGCCGCTTAGGGACTAGCGGGAGCGATACGCAGTATTTT | CASSRLGTSGSDTQYF
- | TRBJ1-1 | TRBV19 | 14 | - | TGTGCCAGTAGTATAGACAGGGTGAACACTGAAGCTTTCTTT | CASSIDRVNTEAFF
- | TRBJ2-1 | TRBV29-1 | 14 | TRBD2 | TGCAGCGTCGGCGGGAGGGCCGGGGGGAATGAGCAGTTCTTC | CSVGGRAGGNEQFF
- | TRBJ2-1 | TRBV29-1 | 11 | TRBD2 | TGCAGCGCAGGACTAGCTTATGAGCAGTTCTTC | CSAGLAYEQFF
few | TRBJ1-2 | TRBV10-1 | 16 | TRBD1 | TGCGCCAGCACTAGGGACAGGGGGCCAATTAACTATGGCTACACCTTC | CASTRDRGPINYGYTF
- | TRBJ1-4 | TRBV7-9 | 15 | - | TGTGCCAGCAGCCCGTGGGGCGACACTAATGAAAAACTGTTTTTT | CASSPWGDTNEKLFF
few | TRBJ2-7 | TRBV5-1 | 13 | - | TGCGCCAGCAGCCAAGTGACGGTCGGGGAGCAGTACTTC | CASSQVTVGEQYF
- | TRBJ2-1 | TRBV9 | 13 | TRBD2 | TGTGCAAGCGGGCTAGCGGCCTACAATGAGCAGTTCTTC | CASGLAAYNEQFF
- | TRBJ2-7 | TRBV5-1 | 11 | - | TGCGCCAGCAGAGAGTATAATGAGCAGTACTTC | CASREYNEQYF